The rows below give T cell receptor beta chains drawn from one sample of a study of shared clonotypes between healthy human individuals. Profiled with immunoSEQ multiplex PCR; TCRdb holds only in-frame clones, not every one. The sample lists 400,000 to 600,000 clones; more than 75% were seen once. The sequenced sample consisted of PBMCs. These receptor sequences come from a woman aged 40 to 50 in good health. Some clones in this sample may be carry-over from other donors' samples. The CDR3 runs from the conserved cysteine through the conserved F or W. The D gene is left open where the match is weak. Clone size is stated in some rows and not others, as once, few, many or a class when expanded.

V,J,size,D,DNA,CDR3
TRBV11-2,TRBJ2-7,-,TRBD1,TGTGCCAGCAGCCTGACAGGGGGGTTTTCCTACGAGCAGTACTTC,CASSLTGGFSYEQYF
TRBV23-1,TRBJ1-5,-,-,TGCGCCAGCAAGCGAAGCCAGCCCCAGCATTTT,CASKRSQPQHF
TRBV11-2,TRBJ1-1,-,TRBD1,TGTGCCAGCAGTTACAACAGGGGGCGAAGTGAAGCTTTCTTT,CASSYNRGRSEAFF
TRBV10-3,TRBJ2-5,-,-,TGTGCCATCAGTGCAGGACAGCCCGGGGAGACCCAGTACTTC,CAISAGQPGETQYF
TRBV7-2,TRBJ2-7,-,-,TGTGCCAGCAGCAGAGACAGGTTCTCCTACGAGCAGTACTTC,CASSRDRFSYEQYF
TRBV7-9,TRBJ2-2,-,-,TGTGCCAGCAGCTTAGCGGGCCGTCGAAACACCGGGGAGCTGTTTTTT,CASSLAGRRNTGELFF
TRBV7-2,TRBJ1-4,-,-,TGTGCCAGCAGTTACGTTGGGGGGGGTGAAAAACTGTTTTTT,CASSYVGGGEKLFF
TRBV7-3,TRBJ2-1,-,TRBD2,TGTGCCAGCAGCCCCTTTGCGGGAGGGGTTTACAATGAGCAGTTCTTC,CASSPFAGGVYNEQFF
TRBV7-6,TRBJ2-1,-,TRBD2,TGTGCCAGCAGCTCCGTATCCTGGACTAGCGGGGGCAAGATCTCCTACAATGAGCAGTTCTTC,CASSSVSWTSGGKISYNEQFF
TRBV14,TRBJ2-1,-,TRBD2,TGTGCCAGCAGCCAAATGAGCGGGACCTACAATGAGCAGTTCTTC,CASSQMSGTYNEQFF
TRBV6-5,TRBJ2-7,-,-,TGTGCCAGCAGTTACTCGTTACTAGCACTCGACGAGCAGTACTTC,CASSYSLLALDEQYF
TRBV30,TRBJ2-7,once,-,TGTGCCTGGAGTGGAAAAGTTACCTACGAGCAGTACTTC,CAWSGKVTYEQYF
TRBV19,TRBJ1-3,-,TRBD1,TGTGCCAGTAGTATCGGGACAGGAAGACTCTCTGGAAACACCATATATTTT,CASSIGTGRLSGNTIYF
TRBV7-9,TRBJ2-2,-,TRBD2,TGTGCCAGCAGCCCGGGACTAGCGTCTAAGAACACCGGGGAGCTGTTTTTT,CASSPGLASKNTGELFF
TRBV9,TRBJ2-2,-,TRBD2,TGTGCCAGCAGCGTACTAAGCGGGGACACCGGGGAGCTGTTTTTT,CASSVLSGDTGELFF
TRBV4-2,TRBJ2-5,few,-,TGTGCCAGCAGCCAAGTCGTGGAGGGAGGAGGGGAGCAAGAGACCCAGTACTTC,CASSQVVEGGGEQETQYF
TRBV6-5,TRBJ2-7,few,TRBD1,TGTGCCAGCAGCCGGGACAGAAAAGGCTACGAGCAGTACTTC,CASSRDRKGYEQYF
TRBV7-2,TRBJ2-7,-,TRBD1,TGTGCCAGCAGCTACGGACAGGGGGCCACCTACGAGCAGTACTTC,CASSYGQGATYEQYF
TRBV29-1,TRBJ1-2,-,-,TGCAGCGTTGGAGGCCTCAACTATGGCTACACCTTC,CSVGGLNYGYTF
TRBV10-3,TRBJ2-7,-,TRBD1,TGTGCCATCAGTTCGACAGGGTTGCCCTACGAGCAGTACTTC,CAISSTGLPYEQYF
TRBV7-9,TRBJ2-7,-,TRBD2,TGTGCCAGCAGCGTGGTTATAGCGGGGGACTACGAGCAGTACTTC,CASSVVIAGDYEQYF
TRBV5-5,TRBJ1-3,-,TRBD1,TGTGCCAGCAGCGGTACAGGGGTAGGAAACACCATATATTTT,CASSGTGVGNTIYF
TRBV15,TRBJ1-3,-,TRBD1,TGTGCCACCAGCAGAGACAGGGGGCAGTCTGGTGGAAACACCATATATTTT,CATSRDRGQSGGNTIYF
TRBV2,TRBJ1-1,-,-,TGTGCCAGCAGTGAATATCAGGTGTCGAACACTGAAGCTTTCTTT,CASSEYQVSNTEAFF
TRBV2,TRBJ2-5,few,TRBD1,TGTGCCAGCAGTCGGGACAGACAAGAGACCCAGTACTTC,CASSRDRQETQYF
TRBV2,TRBJ2-5,-,-,TGTGCCAGCAGAGCGGACCAAGAGACCCAGTACTTC,CASRADQETQYF
TRBV28,TRBJ2-1,-,TRBD2,TGTGCCAGCGTGCGGGAGACTTCCTACAATGAGCAGTTCTTC,CASVRETSYNEQFF
TRBV5-1,TRBJ1-2,few,-,TGCGCCAGCAGCTTGGCCCAGGACGATTATGGCTACACCTTC,CASSLAQDDYGYTF
TRBV28,TRBJ1-5,once,-,TGTGCCACCTTCAACAGGGACATCATTCAGCCCCAGCATTTT,CATFNRDIIQPQHF
TRBV2,TRBJ2-4,-,-,TGTGCCAGCAGTGAATATATGGGGAAGGGGTACATTCAGTACTTC,CASSEYMGKGYIQYF
TRBV5-6,TRBJ2-7,-,-,TGTGCCAGCAGCTTGCAGGGGTTGAGCCACGAGCAGTACTTC,CASSLQGLSHEQYF
TRBV6-5,TRBJ1-1,-,TRBD1,TGTGCCAGCAGCCACTCTGGGACAGGGACGAGGGTAGCTTTCTTT,CASSHSGTGTRVAFF
TRBV30,TRBJ2-7,few,-,TGTGCCTGGACGGGAAAGGGCGGCACGAGTCGCTCCTACGAGCAGTACTTC,CAWTGKGGTSRSYEQYF
TRBV28,TRBJ1-2,-,-,TGTGCCAGCAGTTTAGAGTGGTCAGGACGAGGCTACACCTTC,CASSLEWSGRGYTF
TRBV28,TRBJ1-1,few,-,TGTGCCAGCAGTTTACCCACCGGTCGTCGCCTTACTGAAGCTTTCTTT,CASSLPTGRRLTEAFF
TRBV11-2,TRBJ2-7,-,-,TGTGCCAGCAGCTTAAACCTGAACCTAGAGCAGTACTTC,CASSLNLNLEQYF
TRBV2,TRBJ1-1,few,-,TGTGCCAGCGGGCCAGGAGGGACTGAAGCTTTCTTT,CASGPGGTEAFF
TRBV5-1,TRBJ2-7,-,-,TGCGCCAGCAGCCGGGAGATAGGAGGGTACTACGAGCAGTACTTC,CASSREIGGYYEQYF
TRBV19,TRBJ2-3,-,TRBD1,TGTGCCAGTAGTATGGGACAGGGGACGCAGTATTTT,CASSMGQGTQYF
TRBV27,TRBJ2-2,-,-,TGTGCCGGCCCCATGGAGGACAGCACGAACACCGGGGAGCTGTTTTTT,CAGPMEDSTNTGELFF
TRBV19,TRBJ1-5,-,-,TGTGCCAGTAGTATACGATGGGGGTCGGGGCAGCCCCAGCATTTT,CASSIRWGSGQPQHF
TRBV5-1,TRBJ2-7,-,TRBD1,TGCGCCAGCAGCCTGTCGGGACAGGCCTACGAGCAGTACTTC,CASSLSGQAYEQYF
TRBV4-1,TRBJ1-2,-,-,TGCGCCAGCAGCCAAGAATGGAAGGGTACCAACTATGGCTACACCTTC,CASSQEWKGTNYGYTF
TRBV10-3,TRBJ2-5,-,TRBD1,TGTGCCTCCAACCCAGGGGGCGCGACTGAGACCCAGTACTTC,CASNPGGATETQYF
TRBV28,TRBJ1-5,-,-,TGTGCCAGCAGGAGTAGCAATCAGCCCCAGCATTTT,CASRSSNQPQHF
TRBV7-9,TRBJ1-5,-,-,TGTGCCAGCAGCTTAGCGGGCAGTAATCAGCCCCAGCATTTT,CASSLAGSNQPQHF
TRBV5-1,TRBJ1-1,-,TRBD1,TGCGCCAGCAGCCGGACAGGGTTGGCTGAAGCTTTCTTT,CASSRTGLAEAFF